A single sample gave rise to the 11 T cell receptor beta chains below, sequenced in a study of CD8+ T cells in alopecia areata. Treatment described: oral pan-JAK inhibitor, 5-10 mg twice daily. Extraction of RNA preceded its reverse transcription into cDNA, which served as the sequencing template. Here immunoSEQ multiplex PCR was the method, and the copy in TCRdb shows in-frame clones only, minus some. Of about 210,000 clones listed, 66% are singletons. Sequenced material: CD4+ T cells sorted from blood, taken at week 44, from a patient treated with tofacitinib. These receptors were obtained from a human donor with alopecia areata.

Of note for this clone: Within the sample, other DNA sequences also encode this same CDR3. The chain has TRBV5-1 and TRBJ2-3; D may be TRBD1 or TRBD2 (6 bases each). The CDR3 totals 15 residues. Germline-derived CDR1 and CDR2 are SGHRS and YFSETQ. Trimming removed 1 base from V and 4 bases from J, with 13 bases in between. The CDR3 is CASSLRGLSADTQYF. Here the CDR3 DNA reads TGCGCCAGCAGCTTGCGGGGGCTCTCAGCAGATACGCAGTATTTT. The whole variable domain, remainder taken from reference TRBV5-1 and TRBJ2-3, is KAGVTQTPRYLIKTRGQQVTLSCSPISGHRSVSWYQQTPGQGLQFLFEYFSETQRNKGNFPGRFSGRQFSNSRSEMNVSTLELGDSALYLCASSLRGLSADTQYFGPGTRLTVL.

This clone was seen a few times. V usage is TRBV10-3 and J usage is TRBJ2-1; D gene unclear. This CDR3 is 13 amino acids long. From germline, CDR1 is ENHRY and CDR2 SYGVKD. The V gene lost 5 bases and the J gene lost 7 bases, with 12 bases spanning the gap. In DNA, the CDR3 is TGTGCCATCAGTCCAGTCGGTAATAATGAGCAGTTCTTC. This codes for CAISPVGNNEQFF.

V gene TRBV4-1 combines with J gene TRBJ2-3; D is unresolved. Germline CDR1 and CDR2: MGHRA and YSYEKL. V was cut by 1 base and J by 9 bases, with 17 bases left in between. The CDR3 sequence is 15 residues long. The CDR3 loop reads CASSQVSNGRGTQYF. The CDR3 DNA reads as TGCGCCAGCAGCCAAGTTAGCAACGGCCGAGGAACGCAGTATTTT.

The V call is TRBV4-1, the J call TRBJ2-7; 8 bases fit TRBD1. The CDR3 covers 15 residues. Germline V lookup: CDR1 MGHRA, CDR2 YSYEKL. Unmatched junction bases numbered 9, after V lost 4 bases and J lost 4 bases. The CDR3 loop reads CASSRTLGQEYEQYF. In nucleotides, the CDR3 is TGCGCCAGCAGCCGAACTTTGGGACAGGAGTACGAGCAGTACTTC.

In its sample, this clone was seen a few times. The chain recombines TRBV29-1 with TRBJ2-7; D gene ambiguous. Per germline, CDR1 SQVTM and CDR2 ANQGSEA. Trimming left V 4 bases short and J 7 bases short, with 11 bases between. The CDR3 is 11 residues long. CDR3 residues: CSVVFLREQYF. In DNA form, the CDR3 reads TGCAGCGTTGTTTTTCTGCGGGAGCAGTACTTC.

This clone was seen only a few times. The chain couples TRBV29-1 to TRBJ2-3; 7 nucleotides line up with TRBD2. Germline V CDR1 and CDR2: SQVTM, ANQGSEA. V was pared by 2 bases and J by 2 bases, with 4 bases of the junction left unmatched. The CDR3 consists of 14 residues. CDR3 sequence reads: CSVESGGTTDTQYF. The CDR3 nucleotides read TGCAGCGTTGAATCCGGGGGGACCACAGATACGCAGTATTTT.

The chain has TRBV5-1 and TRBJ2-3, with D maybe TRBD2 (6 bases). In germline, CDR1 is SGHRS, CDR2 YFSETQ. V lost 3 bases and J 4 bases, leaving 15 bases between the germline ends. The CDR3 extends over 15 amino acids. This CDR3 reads CASSSDGGSADTQYF. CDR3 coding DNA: TGCGCCAGCAGCTCGGACGGGGGTAGTGCAGATACGCAGTATTTT.

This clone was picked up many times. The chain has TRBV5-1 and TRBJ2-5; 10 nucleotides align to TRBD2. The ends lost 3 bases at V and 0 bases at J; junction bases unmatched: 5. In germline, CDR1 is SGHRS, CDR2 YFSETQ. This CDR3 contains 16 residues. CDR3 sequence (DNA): TGCGCCAGCAGCTCGTCAGCGGGGGGGTACCAAGAGACCCAGTACTTC. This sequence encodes CASSSSAGGYQETQYF.

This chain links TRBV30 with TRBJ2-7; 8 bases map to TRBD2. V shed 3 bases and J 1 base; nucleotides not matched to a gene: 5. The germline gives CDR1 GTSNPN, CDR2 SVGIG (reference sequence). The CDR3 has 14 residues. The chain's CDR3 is CAWRSAGGSYEQYF. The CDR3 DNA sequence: TGTGCCTGGAGATCGGCGGGGGGTTCCTACGAGCAGTACTTC.

The CDR3 sequence is CASSLDRGDTEAFF. In nucleotides, the CDR3 is TGTGCCAGCAGCTTAGATAGGGGTGACACTGAAGCTTTCTTT. This rearrangement joins TRBV11-3 to TRBJ1-1; a weak D match, TRBD1 (5 bases). The CDR3 has 14 residues. The germline CDR1 and CDR2 sequences are SGHNT and YENEEA. The V gene lost 0 bases and the J gene lost 3 bases, with 8 bases spanning the gap.

CDR3 protein: CASSLAAAGGAGELFF. In DNA, the CDR3 is TGTGCCAGCAGCTTAGCGGCGGCGGGGGGCGCGGGGGAGCTGTTTTTT. V usage is TRBV7-2 and J usage is TRBJ2-2; 8 bases align to TRBD2. The CDR3 consists of 16 residues. CDR1 is SGHTA and CDR2 is FQGNSA in the germline V gene. Losses at the gene ends were 0 bases for V and 8 bases for J; bases not matched to a gene: 8.